What follows is one TCR beta chain and its context. A junction boundary mismatches the germline segment, possibly from a read error. The data were obtained in a study of blood T cell repertoires in COVID-19. Germline CDR1 reads ENHRY; CDR2 reads SYGVKD. There are 16 residues in the CDR3. The table came from immunoSEQ multiplex PCR; TCRdb's copy has only in-frame clones and leaves some out. The data show some 250,000 clones, 86% seen once. This sequence was found in a man aged 18 to 30 who had recovered from COVID-19. The material sequenced was PBMCs or T cells enriched from blood (not recorded which). This sequence joins TRBV10-3 and TRBJ2-3; maybe TRBD2 (7 bases). The CDR3: CAINESGRGVEDTQYF. In DNA, the CDR3 is TGTGCCATCAATGAGTCGGGGAGGGGGGTTGAAGATACGCAGTATTTT.